The next 27 T cell receptor beta chains were all read from a single sample in a study of blood T cell repertoires in COVID-19. Produced via immunoSEQ multiplex PCR; TCRdb's table is partial and in-frame only. The repertoire holds 200,000 or so clones, around 77% seen once, with roughly 17% in the top ten. Sequencing input: peripheral blood. The receptors shown here come from a man aged 55-75 years with active or convalescent COVID-19.

This chain connects TRBV19 to TRBJ1-6, with TRBD1 as a possible D gene (5 bases). Trimming pared 3 bases from V and 0 bases from J, leaving 15 bases between. Germline CDR1 LNHDA, CDR2 SQIVND (reference sequence). The CDR3 length is 18 residues. The CDR3 region is CASSIFRQGSSYNSPLHF. CDR3 in DNA: TGTGCCAGTAGTATCTTCCGGCAGGGAAGCTCCTATAATTCACCCCTCCACTTT.

J is TRBJ2-7 and V is TRBV5-1; 11 nucleotides align to TRBD2. CDR3 length equals 17 residues. The V gene's germline CDR1 is SGHRS and CDR2 YFSETQ. Trimming removed 6 bases from V and 0 bases from J; junction bases left unmatched: 11. CDR3 bases: TGCGCCAGCACGTCAGGACTAGCGGGTTATAGCTCCTACGAGCAGTACTTC. This sequence encodes CASTSGLAGYSSYEQYF.

The genes are TRBV3-1 (or the pseudogene TRBV3-2) and TRBJ1-6; D remains ambiguous. Germline CDR1 and CDR2: LGHDT and YNNKEL (reference sequence). The CDR3 runs 17 residues. V was cut by 0 bases and J by 0 bases, with 9 bases left in between. This CDR3 is CASSQESLSSYNSPLHF. The CDR3 DNA reads as TGTGCCAGCAGCCAAGAGAGCCTGAGCTCCTATAATTCACCCCTCCACTTT.

The CDR3 DNA is TGTGCCAGCAGTCGAGGGGGAATAGAAAAACTGTTTTTT. Amino acids: CASSRGGIEKLFF. The rearrangement uses TRBV7-2 and TRBJ1-4; D is possibly TRBD1 (6 bases). The CDR3 totals 13 residues. In germline, CDR1 is SGHTA, CDR2 FQGNSA. V dropped 6 bases and J dropped 8 bases, with 13 bases sitting between them. Full variable domain (outside the CDR3, taken from reference TRBV7-2 and TRBJ1-4): GAGVSQSPSNKVTEKGKDVELRCDPISGHTALYWYRQSLGQGLEFLIYFQGNSAPDKSGLPSDRFSAERTGGSVSTLTIQRTQQEDSAVYLCASSRGGIEKLFFGSGTQLSVL.

The V gene is TRBV18, the J gene TRBJ1-4; no firm D call. This CDR3 contains 16 residues. Trimming removed 1 base at V and 4 bases at J, with 13 bases between. The germline V gene encodes CDR1 KGHSH and CDR2 LQKENI. DNA of the CDR3: TGTGCCAGCTCACCACAGAACAACAGAATTAATGAAAAACTGTTTTTT. Its translation is CASSPQNNRINEKLFF.

V is TRBV19 and J is TRBJ2-5; 9 bases map to TRBD1. Germline lookup yields CDR1 LNHDA and CDR2 SQIVND (reference sequence). With V trimmed by 4 bases and J by 5 bases, 8 bases remained unmatched. The CDR3 is 15 residues long. DNA of the CDR3: TGTGCCAGTAGTAAACAAAACAGGGGGCTTGAGACCCAGTACTTC. It translates to CASSKQNRGLETQYF.

This clone came up a few times. The chain employs TRBV28 and TRBJ2-1; D uncertain. The length of the CDR3 is 14 residues. V gave up 8 bases and J gave up 0 bases, with 11 bases separating them. From germline, CDR1 is MDHEN and CDR2 SYDVKM. CDR3 sequence reads: CASHGLSSYNEQFF. DNA of the CDR3: TGTGCCAGCCACGGTTTGAGCTCCTACAATGAGCAGTTCTTC. Filled out from reference TRBV28 and TRBJ2-1, the complete variable domain reads DVKVTQSSRYLVKRTGEKVFLECVQDMDHENMFWYRQDPGLGLRLIYFSYDVKMKEKGDIPEGYSVSREKKERFSLILESASTNQTSMYLCASHGLSSYNEQFFGPGTRLTVL.

J is TRBJ2-3 and V is TRBV29-1; TRBD2 matches 8 bases. V dropped 4 bases and J dropped 3; count of bases not matched to a gene: 15. The CDR3 runs to 17 residues. The germline CDR1 and CDR2 sequences are SQVTM and ANQGSEA. The CDR3 DNA is TGCAGCGTTGCGGTGGGGCTAGCGGGCGGGATGACAGATACGCAGTATTTT. Its translation is CSVAVGLAGGMTDTQYF.

This chain connects TRBV28 to TRBJ1-1, with D possibly matching TRBD1 (6 bases). CDR1 and CDR2 from the germline V gene are MDHEN and SYDVKM. The CDR3 has 11 amino acids. The V end lost 7 bases, the J end lost 8 bases, and 11 bases lay between the germline ends. The CDR3 nucleotides read TGTGCCAGCACCTACAGGGCAGAAGCTTTCTTT. The encoded protein is CASTYRAEAFF.

The chain couples TRBV19 to TRBJ1-1, with D possibly being TRBD1 (6 bases). This CDR3 spans 12 amino acids. V was trimmed by 0 bases and J by 11 bases, leaving 10 bases between them. Germline CDR1 LNHDA, CDR2 SQIVND (reference sequence). The CDR3 region has the DNA TGTGCCAGTAGTATAGATTTGCAGGGGGCTTTCTTT. Its protein product is CASSIDLQGAFF.

This chain links TRBV30 with TRBJ2-7, with a tentative D call TRBD2 (6 bases). V was shortened by 2 bases and J by 5 bases, with 16 bases between the two germline ends. CDR3 length equals 14 residues. The V gene's germline CDR1 is GTSNPN and CDR2 SVGIG (reference sequence). The CDR3 nucleotides are TGTGCCTGGAGTCCCCACGCGGGACGTCACGAGCAGTACTTC. Translating it yields CAWSPHAGRHEQYF.

This clone came up a few times. V is TRBV7-2 and J is TRBJ2-7; possible D gene TRBD1, 5 bases. The CDR3 covers 14 residues. Germline V gene sequence: CDR1 SGHTA, CDR2 FQGNSA. The germline V and J ends were trimmed by 3 bases and 2 bases, with 11 bases remaining between them. CDR3 bases: TGTGCCAGCAGCTTCCAACAGGTTGCCTACGAGCAGTACTTC. Protein product: CASSFQQVAYEQYF.

The J gene is TRBJ2-7, the V gene TRBV13, with a tentative D call TRBD1 (5 bases). Germline CDR1 reads PRHDT; CDR2 reads FYEKMQ (reference sequence). The ends were cut back, 2 bases at V and 3 bases at J, with 17 bases in the middle. This CDR3 contains 16 residues. The CDR3 loop reads CASSLNLGQGSYEQYF. CDR3 DNA: TGTGCCAGCAGCTTAAACTTAGGGCAGGGTAGCTACGAGCAGTACTTC.

The genes are TRBV2 and TRBJ1-5; 9 bases are shared with TRBD1. The CDR3 is 15 residues long. Trimming cost V 3 bases and J 4 bases; bases outside gene matches: 4. Germline CDR1 and CDR2: SNHLY and FYNNEI. The chain's CDR3 is CASSDSGQGNQPQHF. CDR3 sequence (DNA): TGTGCCAGCAGTGATTCGGGACAGGGAAATCAGCCCCAGCATTTT.

The chain is built from TRBV7-9 and TRBJ2-5; TRBD2 might be the D (6 bases). The germline V gene has CDR1 SEHNR and CDR2 FQNEAQ (reference sequence). The CDR3 totals 15 residues. V was clipped by 5 bases and J by 4 bases, with 17 bases between them. This chain's CDR3 is CASSLDGRHGETQYF. In DNA, the CDR3 is TGTGCCAGCAGCCTGGATGGGAGGCACGGAGAGACCCAGTACTTC.

This clone was seen repeatedly, ten times or more. The chain has TRBV28 and TRBJ1-5; possible D gene TRBD1, 5 bases. Germline loops: CDR1 MDHEN, CDR2 SYDVKM. Trimming took off 11 bases at V and 6 bases at J, with 26 bases between the two ends. This CDR3 comprises 16 residues. CDR3 nucleotide sequence: TGTGCCCGCACCTTACGGGGGGGGGAAAGGGGTCAGCCCCAGCATTTT. It is translated as CARTLRGGERGQPQHF.

The chain links TRBV6-2 or TRBV6-3 to TRBJ1-1, with TRBD1 matching 7 bases. The CDR3 has 15 amino acids. The V segment lost 6 bases and the J segment 1 base; nucleotides outside the gene matches: 8. Germline V gene lookup returns CDR1 MNHEY and CDR2 SVGEGT. The CDR3 nucleotides are TGTGCCAGCAGCCACAGGGGCGCAGGGAACACTGAAGCTTTCTTT. Translating gives CASSHRGAGNTEAFF.

The V and J genes are TRBV7-3 and TRBJ2-5, with 9 positions matching TRBD1. This CDR3 is built from 15 residues. Trimming took 5 bases from V and 4 from J; bases not matched to a gene: 8. Looked up from germline, CDR1 is SGHTA and CDR2 is FQGTGA. CDR3 DNA sequence: TGTGCCAGCAGCCCAACAGGGGGCGGAGGAGAGACCCAGTACTTC. Translation: CASSPTGGGGETQYF.

This chain joins TRBV20-1 and TRBJ1-2, with 9 nucleotides matching TRBD1. From germline, CDR1 is DFQATT and CDR2 SNEGSKA (reference sequence). Trimming at V came to 3 bases and at J to 7 bases, leaving 9 bases not matched to a gene. The CDR3 has 14 amino acids. As DNA, the CDR3 is TGCAGTGCTAGTATGGGACAGGGATGGAGTGGCTACACCTTC. This encodes CSASMGQGWSGYTF.

The genes are TRBV7-8 and TRBJ2-7, with a possible D match to TRBD1 (6 bases). V was cut by 5 bases and J by 7 bases, with 9 bases left in between. This CDR3 has 11 amino acids. CDR1 is SGHVS, CDR2 FQNEAQ, per germline. The CDR3 protein is CASSQGGEQYF. Written as DNA, the CDR3 is TGTGCCAGCAGCCAAGGGGGAGAGCAGTACTTC.

The chain joins TRBV7-8 to TRBJ2-3, with D possibly TRBD2 on 7 matching bases. CDR3 length: 15 amino acids. V was shortened by 6 bases and J by 3 bases, with 16 bases between the two germline ends. Germline loops: CDR1 SGHVS, CDR2 FQNEAQ. CDR3 loop: CASRGLQGRTDTQYF. Written as DNA, the CDR3 is TGTGCCAGCAGGGGACTACAGGGTAGGACAGATACGCAGTATTTT.

The chain links TRBV25-1 to TRBJ1-4; 7 positions agree with TRBD1. Unmatched junction bases numbered 13, after V lost 8 bases and J lost 7 bases. Germline V gene lookup returns CDR1 MGHDK and CDR2 SYGVNS. The CDR3 extends over 15 amino acids. The CDR3 sequence is CASAADRVEFEKLFF. DNA for the CDR3: TGTGCCAGCGCCGCCGACAGGGTAGAATTTGAAAAACTGTTTTTT.

This chain joins TRBV3-1 (or the pseudogene TRBV3-2) and TRBJ2-3; possibly TRBD2 for D (5 bases). V was clipped by 0 bases and J by 5 bases, with 6 bases between them. The CDR3 is made up of 13 amino acids. Germline V CDR1 and CDR2: LGHDT, YNNKEL (reference sequence). CDR3 nucleotides: TGTGCCAGCAGCCAAGATGGGAGAGATACGCAGTATTTT. Residues: CASSQDGRDTQYF.

This sequence joins TRBV3-1 (or the pseudogene TRBV3-2) and TRBJ2-3; 13 bases line up with TRBD2. CDR1 is LGHDT and CDR2 is YNNKEL in the germline V gene (reference sequence). V was pared by 9 bases and J by 1 base, with 4 bases of the junction left unmatched. The CDR3 loop spans 15 amino acids. The CDR3 sequence is CARPGLAGRTDTQYF. The CDR3 DNA follows: TGTGCCAGACCGGGACTAGCGGGACGCACAGATACGCAGTATTTT.

This clone was found a few times. The chain has TRBV7-9 and TRBJ1-2; 7 nucleotides align to TRBD1. Germline V gives CDR1 SEHNR, CDR2 FQNEAQ (reference sequence). V was clipped by 2 bases and J by 6 bases; unmatched bases: 6. This CDR3 comprises 14 residues. The CDR3 spells CASSLKGGVNGYTF. Written as DNA, the CDR3 is TGTGCCAGCAGCTTAAAAGGGGGCGTAAATGGCTACACCTTC.

The CDR3 reads CASSLAGQGLNQPQHF. DNA of the CDR3: TGTGCCAGCAGCTTAGCGGGGCAGGGACTCAATCAGCCCCAGCATTTT. This chain joins TRBV7-2 and TRBJ1-5; D possibly corresponds to TRBD1 (5 bases). V was clipped by 0 bases and J by 3 bases, with 12 bases between them. The CDR3 covers 16 residues. CDR1 is SGHTA, CDR2 FQGNSA, per germline.

This chain joins TRBV7-2 and TRBJ2-3, with 8 bases aligning to TRBD2. Germline values: CDR1 SGHTA, CDR2 FQGNSA. The CDR3 has 16 residues. The V and J ends lost 5 bases and 3 bases, in that order; junction bases with no gene match: 10. The DNA for the CDR3 is TGTGCCAGCAGCCCACAAGCGGGAGTTCGGACAGATACGCAGTATTTT. This encodes CASSPQAGVRTDTQYF.